The 20 T cell receptor beta chains below come from one sample, sequenced in a study of blood T cell repertoires in COVID-19. TCRdb's copy holds only in-frame clones and misses some; the assay was immunoSEQ multiplex PCR. The sample consists of about 200,000 clones, around 80% of them appearing once. Sequenced: peripheral blood. All receptors derive from a woman of 80 years or more with acute or convalescent COVID-19.

With regard to this clone: The same CDR3 can be traced to other DNA sequences in this sample. The CDR3 coding sequence is TGTGCCAGTAGTATAGGCGGCAGGGTGTACGAGCAGTACTTC. Residues: CASSIGGRVYEQYF. This chain connects TRBV19 to TRBJ2-7, with D possibly being TRBD1 (5 bases). This CDR3 has 14 residues. V was shortened by 1 base and J by 4 bases, with 11 bases between the two germline ends. The germline gives CDR1 LNHDA, CDR2 SQIVND (reference sequence).

The rearrangement joins TRBV25-1 to TRBJ1-2; 7 bases agree with TRBD1. V was pared by 6 bases and J by 3 bases, with 4 bases of the junction left unmatched. This CDR3 is built from 13 residues. Germline CDR1 MGHDK, CDR2 SYGVNS. CDR3: CASSRDSYYGYTF. The CDR3 DNA reads TGTGCCAGCAGCAGGGACAGTTACTATGGCTACACCTTC.

This rearrangement joins TRBV5-4 to TRBJ2-1, with 10 bases that match TRBD2. This CDR3 is built from 16 residues. Unmatched junction bases numbered 12, after V lost 3 bases and J lost 9 bases. The germline V gene has CDR1 SGHNT and CDR2 YYREEE (reference sequence). The CDR3 DNA sequence: TGTGCCAGCAGCTCTTCGATTCTAGCGGGAGCAGGTGAGCAGTTCTTC. This sequence encodes CASSSSILAGAGEQFF. Using reference TRBV5-4 and TRBJ2-1 for the parts outside the CDR3, the full variable domain is ETGVTQSPTHLIKTRGQQVTLRCSSQSGHNTVSWYQQALGQGPQFIFQYYREEENGRGNFPPRFSGLQFPNYSSELNVNALELDDSALYLCASSSSILAGAGEQFFGPGTRLTVL.

This chain links TRBV30 with TRBJ2-3; tentatively, D is TRBD2 (6 bases). The V and J ends lost 0 bases and 6 bases respectively, with 13 bases between them. The CDR3 length is 14 residues. CDR1 GTSNPN and CDR2 SVGIG come from the germline V gene (reference sequence). The CDR3 DNA sequence: TGTGCCTGGAGTGTAATAGCGGCACACGATACGCAGTATTTT. It codes for CAWSVIAAHDTQYF.

A remark on this clone: Other DNA sequences in the same sample also yield this CDR3. This chain joins TRBV3-1 (or the pseudogene TRBV3-2) and TRBJ1-6; perhaps TRBD1 as D (5 bases). CDR3 length equals 14 residues. Germline V CDR1 and CDR2: LGHDT, YNNKEL (reference sequence). V was clipped by 3 bases and J by 6 bases, with 9 bases between them. CDR3 residues: CASSQGRSNSPLHF. CDR3 DNA sequence: TGTGCCAGCAGCCAGGGGCGGAGTAATTCACCCCTCCACTTT.

V usage is TRBV7-3 and J usage is TRBJ2-2, with D possibly being TRBD2 (7 bases). Trimming cost V 5 bases and J 6 bases, with 22 bases left between them. The length of the CDR3 is 17 residues. Germline V gene data show CDR1 as SGHTA and CDR2 as FQGTGA. The CDR3 protein is CASSPTGRGLGAGELFF. The CDR3 DNA sequence: TGTGCCAGCAGCCCCACAGGGAGGGGATTAGGGGCCGGGGAGCTGTTTTTT.

This rearrangement joins TRBV9 to TRBJ1-1; D remains unclear. Trimming removed 2 bases from V and 1 base from J, with 6 bases in between. CDR3 length equals 13 residues. In germline, CDR1 is SGDLS, CDR2 YYNGEE. The CDR3 sequence: CASSVSPNTEAFF. The CDR3 DNA reads TGTGCCAGCAGCGTCTCTCCGAACACTGAAGCTTTCTTT.

This clone occurred once. The chain is built from TRBV5-1 and TRBJ2-2; D unresolved. Germline loops: CDR1 SGHRS, CDR2 YFSETQ. V gave up 0 bases and J gave up 7 bases, with 13 bases separating them. This CDR3 is 15 amino acids long. The CDR3 DNA reads TGCGCCAGCAGCTTGGGTTTGGGCTCACACGGGGAGCTGTTTTTT. Translation: CASSLGLGSHGELFF.

CDR3 DNA: TGTGCCTGGAGTTGGGCTAGCGGGCCCTACAATGAGCAGTTCTTC. Translation gives CAWSWASGPYNEQFF. The J gene is TRBJ2-1, the V gene TRBV30; TRBD2 matches 8 bases. Germline V gene data show CDR1 as GTSNPN and CDR2 as SVGIG (reference sequence). V was pared by 2 bases and J by 2 bases, with 5 bases of the junction left unmatched. The CDR3 is 15 amino acids. Full variable domain (missing parts from reference TRBV30 and TRBJ2-1): SQTIHQWPATLVQPVGSPLSLECTVEGTSNPNLYWYRQAAGRGLQLLFYSVGIGQISSEVPQNLSASRPQDRQFILSSKKLLLSDSGFYLCAWSWASGPYNEQFFGPGTRLTVL.

The J gene is TRBJ2-2, the V gene TRBV19; TRBD1 matches 9 bases. V trimming: 11 bases; J trimming: 7 bases; junction bases outside the gene matches: 17. Germline-derived CDR1 and CDR2 are LNHDA and SQIVND (reference sequence). This CDR3 is 16 amino acids long. The DNA of the CDR3 is TGTGCCTCAAAAGCCTCGGGACAGGGTCTGGGCGGGGAGCTGTTTTTT. It is translated as CASKASGQGLGGELFF.

The chain recombines TRBV5-1 with TRBJ1-2; the D gene is possibly TRBD1 (5 bases). Germline CDR1 SGHRS, CDR2 YFSETQ. With 0 bases removed from V and 8 bases from J, the gap between germline ends came to 11 bases. The CDR3 runs to 13 residues. The CDR3 sequence: CASSLGGSHGYTF. CDR3 sequence (DNA): TGCGCCAGCAGCTTGGGGGGCAGTCACGGCTACACCTTC. The whole variable domain, remainder taken from reference TRBV5-1 and TRBJ1-2, is KAGVTQTPRYLIKTRGQQVTLSCSPISGHRSVSWYQQTPGQGLQFLFEYFSETQRNKGNFPGRFSGRQFSNSRSEMNVSTLELGDSALYLCASSLGGSHGYTFGSGTRLTVV.

V usage is TRBV10-3 and J usage is TRBJ1-6; the D gene is possibly TRBD1 (6 bases). Per germline, CDR1 ENHRY and CDR2 SYGVKD. This CDR3 is built from 14 residues. V dropped 7 bases and J dropped 5 bases, with 12 bases sitting between them. The CDR3 region is CAITPRGDNSPLHF. CDR3 nucleotides: TGTGCCATCACTCCCAGGGGCGATAATTCACCCCTCCACTTT.

A single count supports this clone. The chain is built from TRBV5-1 and TRBJ1-6; possibly TRBD1 for D (5 bases). This CDR3 is 14 amino acids long. CDR1 is SGHRS, CDR2 YFSETQ, per germline. Trimming took 7 bases from V and 9 from J, leaving 17 bases between them. The CDR3 loop is CASFEGAVASPLHF. The CDR3 DNA sequence: TGCGCCAGCTTTGAAGGGGCTGTGGCTTCACCCCTCCACTTT.

This rearrangement joins TRBV7-2 to TRBJ1-3; D is perhaps TRBD1 (6 bases). The V gene's germline CDR1 is SGHTA and CDR2 FQGNSA. The CDR3 contains 12 residues. The ends were cut back, 4 bases at V and 7 bases at J, with 8 bases in the middle. CDR3 DNA sequence: TGTGCCAGCAGCTATAGGGGGAACACCATATATTTT. Its protein is CASSYRGNTIYF.

J is TRBJ1-2 and V is TRBV30; D gene ambiguous. The germline V gene has CDR1 GTSNPN and CDR2 SVGIG (reference sequence). Trimming cost V 3 bases and J 5 bases, with 10 bases left between them. The CDR3 extends over 12 amino acids. CDR3 DNA sequence: TGTGCCTGGAGCCCCAGTTGGTATGGCTACACCTTC. Translated, it gives CAWSPSWYGYTF.

This clone was detected once. The V and J genes are TRBV10-3 and TRBJ1-1; 12 bases agree with TRBD1. The V segment lost 10 bases and the J segment 3 bases; nucleotides outside the gene matches: 9. Germline assignment: CDR1 ENHRY and CDR2 SYGVKD. This CDR3 is built from 15 residues. The CDR3 nucleotides are TGTGCCAACTCCGGGACAGGGGGCGAGGACACTGAAGCTTTCTTT. It specifies CANSGTGGEDTEAFF.

The rearrangement joins TRBV7-2 to TRBJ1-6, with TRBD1 as a possible D gene (6 bases). Trimming removed 5 bases at V and 4 bases at J, with 15 bases between. Germline values: CDR1 SGHTA, CDR2 FQGNSA. This CDR3 spans 16 amino acids. The CDR3 region is CASSIRGGGYNSPLHF. The DNA for the CDR3 is TGTGCCAGCAGCATAAGGGGGGGCGGATATAATTCACCCCTCCACTTT.

The chain combines TRBV7-9 with TRBJ1-1, with 7 bases that match TRBD1. After removal of 1 base from V and 3 bases from J, the junction contained 2 bases not matched to a gene. CDR3 size: 14 residues. Germline V gene sequence: CDR1 SEHNR, CDR2 FQNEAQ (reference sequence). CDR3 in DNA: TGTGCCAGCAGCTTAGTGGACAGGCACACTGAAGCTTTCTTT. It is translated as CASSLVDRHTEAFF.

The CDR3 loop is CASSLNRNQPQHF. The CDR3 nucleotides are TGTGCCAGCAGTTTGAACCGGAATCAGCCCCAGCATTTT. The rearrangement uses TRBV12-3 or TRBV12-4 and TRBJ1-5; no reliable D call. V lost 3 bases to trimming and J lost 4 bases, with 7 bases between them. This CDR3 contains 13 residues.

The V and J genes are TRBV10-3 and TRBJ2-1; D might be TRBD2 (5 bases). With 5 bases removed from V and 8 bases from J, the gap between germline ends came to 13 bases. The CDR3 has 13 amino acids. Germline V lookup: CDR1 ENHRY, CDR2 SYGVKD. The CDR3 nucleotides are TGTGCCATCAGTTTAGGACTGGTCGATGAGCAGTTCTTC. Amino acid sequence: CAISLGLVDEQFF.